The entry that follows covers one T cell receptor (beta chain) sequence. The data were taken from a study of control samples from healthy donors and cancer patients. This table comes from immunoSEQ multiplex PCR, and its TCRdb copy is limited to in-frame clones, with some not included. The sample records about 63,000 clones, about 82% being singletons. Germline loops: CDR1 SQVTM, CDR2 ANQGSEA. Trimming pared 7 bases from V and 5 bases from J, leaving 22 bases between. There are 15 residues in the CDR3. Specimen: blood. The chain uses TRBV29-1 and TRBJ2-3; the D gene is possibly TRBD2 (6 bases). The clonotype comes from a man aged 40-49 years in good health. The CDR3 here is CSAAIRVGRGDTQYF. CDR3 sequence (DNA): TGCAGCGCCGCCATTCGCGTGGGGCGGGGAGATACGCAGTATTTT.